A single sample gave rise to the 2 T cell receptor beta chains below, sequenced in a study of shared clonotypes between healthy human individuals. This table comes from immunoSEQ multiplex PCR, and its TCRdb copy is limited to in-frame clones, with some not included. The sample has just over 2,000,000 clones; over 85% are singletons. The sequenced sample consisted of naive CD4+ T cells sorted from blood. Subset defined: CD45RA+ positively selected. These receptors originate from a man younger than 35 in good health.

The V call is TRBV6-1, the J call TRBJ1-5; tentative D call: TRBD1 (5 bases). Germline V gene data show CDR1 as MNHNS and CDR2 as SASEGT. Deletions cut 9 bases from V and 2 bases from J, with 11 bases between. The CDR3 contains 13 residues. CDR3 amino acids: CASTREGNQPQHF. In nucleotides, the CDR3 is TGTGCCAGTACCAGGGAGGGCAATCAGCCCCAGCATTTT.

This clone was found once. The rearrangement links TRBV6-5 to TRBJ1-1, with 10 bases that match TRBD1. The germline V gene has CDR1 MNHEY and CDR2 SVGAGI. CDR3 length equals 15 residues. J was trimmed by 1 base and V by 6 bases; bases with no gene match: 5. The CDR3 sequence: CASRTGGLGNTEAFF. CDR3 DNA sequence: TGTGCCAGCAGGACAGGGGGCTTGGGGAACACTGAAGCTTTCTTT.